A selection of T cell receptor beta chains follows, all from one sample in a study of T cell responses to AZD1222 COVID-19 vaccine. Using immunoSEQ multiplex PCR, the repertoire was profiled, and TCRdb retains in-frame clones only, with some absent. Here the sample spans some 100,000 clones, roughly 90% being singletons. The sample in question was peripheral blood, obtained on day 0 of AZD1222 vaccination. These receptors were obtained from an adult in good health. Both conserved end residues are part of each CDR3. A D gene is named only where the DNA matches it firmly.

d_gene	v_gene	j_gene	CDR3aa
TRBD1	TRBV30	TRBJ1-2	CAWSGPWTGSASYTF
TRBD1	TRBV4-2	TRBJ1-1	CASSPNRGQVTEAFF
.	TRBV6-2/TRBV6-3	TRBJ1-4	CASSYGPPARGLFF
TRBD1	TRBV24-1	TRBJ2-2	CATSDRDSPNTGELFF
TRBD2	TRBV6-2/TRBV6-3	TRBJ2-1	CASSFHGTSGRNEQFF
.	TRBV27	TRBJ1-3	CASSSIMGGLGGNTIYF
TRBD1	TRBV7-8	TRBJ1-1	CASSLNRGYTEAFF
.	TRBV27	TRBJ2-7	CASSFGGYEQYF
.	TRBV6-2/TRBV6-3	TRBJ2-1	CASSLKDTDYNEQFF
.	TRBV29-1	TRBJ1-2	CSVVGRQRDYGYTF
.	TRBV7-3	TRBJ1-6	CASSLGPNYGPLHF
.	TRBV11-2	TRBJ2-7	CASSSTRDKTYEQYF
.	TRBV28	TRBJ2-6	CASGGASSGANVLTF
.	TRBV28	TRBJ1-6	CAHQAGGSYNSPLHF
.	TRBV5-4	TRBJ1-1	CASSPAGLTEAFF
.	TRBV6-2/TRBV6-3	TRBJ2-1	CASSYYSGYEQFF
.	TRBV24-1	TRBJ2-5	CATSDLGQGGETQYF
.	TRBV4-3	TRBJ2-5	CASSQDPWTEGRTQYF
.	TRBV9	TRBJ2-1	CASSPEQFF
.	TRBV7-9	TRBJ1-4	CASSTPQVRGMGHNEKLFF
.	TRBV6-2/TRBV6-3	TRBJ2-4	CASSHLRRVAKNIQYF
TRBD1	TRBV5-4	TRBJ2-5	CASSLKGAGTQYF
.	TRBV6-5	TRBJ1-2	CASSPASGMNYGYTF
TRBD1	TRBV2	TRBJ1-6	CASSAGQGFGSPLHF
.	TRBV5-1	TRBJ2-5	CASSLVGILGETQYF
.	TRBV27	TRBJ1-5	CASSLDRSDQPQHF
TRBD2	TRBV27	TRBJ2-1	CASGGMGLAGEQFF
TRBD1	TRBV4-1	TRBJ1-3	CASSQGPGQGFGNTIYF
.	TRBV2	TRBJ1-1	CASSEGWGAKAFF
.	TRBV5-4	TRBJ2-5	CASSTDVWELTQETQYF
.	TRBV6-2/TRBV6-3	TRBJ2-7	CASSPDLPSYEQYF
.	TRBV6-5	TRBJ1-5	CASSYSAGTNQPQHF
TRBD2	TRBV11-3	TRBJ2-1	CASSSEGRGLEEQFF
.	TRBV24-1	TRBJ2-7	CATSDGRDNSYEQYF
.	TRBV30	TRBJ2-1	CAWSSVGDNEQFF
TRBD1	TRBV19	TRBJ1-1	CASSRDRDDTEAFF
.	TRBV6-5	TRBJ2-7	CASTRDTYEQYF
.	TRBV6-6	TRBJ2-1	CASSVGRGFGNEQFF
.	TRBV10-3	TRBJ2-2	CAISGSSPGELFF
TRBD1	TRBV19	TRBJ1-4	CASTFGQGATNEKLFF
TRBD2	TRBV6-2/TRBV6-3	TRBJ2-3	CASSHPSGRAPDTQYF
.	TRBV6-5	TRBJ2-7	CASSFYEQYF
TRBD2	TRBV6-5	TRBJ2-7	CASSRGLAGVGRQYF
TRBD2	TRBV11-3	TRBJ2-5	CASSFGLAGGPEGSQETQYF
.	TRBV3-1/TRBV3-2	TRBJ2-3	CASSPTARGPDTQYF
.	TRBV7-9	TRBJ1-3	CASSLGAPSGNTIYF
TRBD1	TRBV30	TRBJ1-1	CAWSRNRGQVENTEAFF
.	TRBV30	TRBJ2-1	CAWSVLMISRNEQFF
TRBD1	TRBV12-5	TRBJ1-2	CASGSGTGRGYTF
.	TRBV6-6	TRBJ1-5	CASSSGGNQPQHF
.	TRBV7-9	TRBJ2-1	CASSFVQQDEQFF
.	TRBV30	TRBJ1-5	CAWALSGQPQHF
TRBD2	TRBV28	TRBJ2-7	CASPPGGRAFDEQYF